These 8 T cell receptor beta chains originate from one sample sequenced in a study of T cells after yellow fever vaccination. From the 5' RACE reads, TCRdb called clonotypes with MiXCR, one entry per CDR3 protein. The data contain 150,000 to 200,000 distinct CDR3 sequences, around 9.3% of them seen just once; the ten biggest clones take up around 33%. The sequencing used CD8+ T cells sorted from PBMCs, collected 45 days after the yellow fever booster vaccination. These receptor sequences come from a man aged 18 to 30 who received the YFV17D yellow fever vaccine.

In this sample, this clonotype turned up a few times. The chain is built from TRBV11-2 and TRBJ2-3; D is perhaps TRBD1 (6 bases). Deletions cut 5 bases from V and 2 bases from J, with 8 bases between. This CDR3 comprises 13 residues. CDR1 is SGHAT, CDR2 FQNNGV, per germline. The CDR3 nucleotides are TGTGCCAGCAGCCAGGGGACCACAGATACGCAGTATTTT. Residues: CASSQGTTDTQYF.

This CDR3 reads CASKERGAGRTEAFF. The CDR3 coding sequence is TGTGCCAGCAAAGAGCGAGGGGCAGGGAGAACTGAAGCTTTCTTT. The rearrangement links TRBV27 to TRBJ1-1; D perhaps matches TRBD1 (5 bases). Germline-derived CDR1 and CDR2 are MNHEY and SMNVEV (reference sequence). Trimming stripped 7 bases from V and 5 bases from J, with 20 bases between. This CDR3 region has 15 residues.

The gene calls are TRBV12-3 or TRBV12-4 and TRBJ2-1; no definite D call. The CDR3 totals 13 residues. Trimming pared 2 bases from V and 4 bases from J, leaving 6 bases between. CDR3 protein: CASSLPPYNEQFF. The CDR3 coding sequence is TGTGCCAGCAGTTTACCCCCATACAATGAGCAGTTCTTC.

The chain carries TRBV20-1 and TRBJ1-1, with 9 bases matching TRBD1. Losses at the gene ends were 0 bases for V and 6 bases for J; bases not matched to a gene: 8. CDR1 DFQATT and CDR2 SNEGSKA come from the germline V gene (reference sequence). The length of the CDR3 is 15 residues. The chain's CDR3 is CSARDSRDRVPEAFF. CDR3 in DNA: TGCAGTGCTAGAGATTCCCGGGACAGGGTCCCTGAAGCTTTCTTT.

The chain has TRBV4-3 and TRBJ2-5, with D perhaps given as TRBD1 or TRBD2 (5 bases each). This CDR3 region has 15 residues. The V and J ends lost 3 bases and 5 bases respectively, with 16 bases between them. Germline V lookup: CDR1 LGHNA, CDR2 YSLEER. The CDR3 sequence is CASSQAPGTSETQYF. DNA of the CDR3: TGCGCCAGCAGCCAGGCTCCGGGGACCAGCGAGACCCAGTACTTC.

The chain employs TRBV6-2 or TRBV6-3 and TRBJ2-3, with 8 bases identical to TRBD2. CDR3 length: 17 amino acids. V was pared by 0 bases and J by 4 bases, with 9 bases of the junction left unmatched. Germline assignment: CDR1 MNHEY and CDR2 SVGEGT. The DNA for the CDR3 is TGTGCCAGCAGTTACTCGTGGTCCGGGGGGGCCGCAGATACGCAGTATTTT. As protein: CASSYSWSGGAADTQYF.

The rearrangement joins TRBV4-1 to TRBJ2-4; no definite D call. Trimming removed 3 bases from V and 8 bases from J, with 8 bases in between. Germline V gene sequence: CDR1 MGHRA, CDR2 YSYEKL. The CDR3 length is 12 residues. CDR3 protein: CASSQPLDIQYF. The CDR3 nucleotides are TGCGCCAGCAGCCAGCCCCTGGACATTCAGTACTTC.

The CDR3 DNA is TGTGCCAGCAGCCCCAGGACAGATTACGAGCAGTACTTC. This gives the protein CASSPRTDYEQYF. V usage is TRBV7-2 and J usage is TRBJ2-7, with D perhaps TRBD1 (6 bases). The CDR3 runs 13 residues. Germline V gene data show CDR1 as SGHTA and CDR2 as FQGNSA. V lost 5 bases, J lost 4 bases, and 12 bases lay in between.